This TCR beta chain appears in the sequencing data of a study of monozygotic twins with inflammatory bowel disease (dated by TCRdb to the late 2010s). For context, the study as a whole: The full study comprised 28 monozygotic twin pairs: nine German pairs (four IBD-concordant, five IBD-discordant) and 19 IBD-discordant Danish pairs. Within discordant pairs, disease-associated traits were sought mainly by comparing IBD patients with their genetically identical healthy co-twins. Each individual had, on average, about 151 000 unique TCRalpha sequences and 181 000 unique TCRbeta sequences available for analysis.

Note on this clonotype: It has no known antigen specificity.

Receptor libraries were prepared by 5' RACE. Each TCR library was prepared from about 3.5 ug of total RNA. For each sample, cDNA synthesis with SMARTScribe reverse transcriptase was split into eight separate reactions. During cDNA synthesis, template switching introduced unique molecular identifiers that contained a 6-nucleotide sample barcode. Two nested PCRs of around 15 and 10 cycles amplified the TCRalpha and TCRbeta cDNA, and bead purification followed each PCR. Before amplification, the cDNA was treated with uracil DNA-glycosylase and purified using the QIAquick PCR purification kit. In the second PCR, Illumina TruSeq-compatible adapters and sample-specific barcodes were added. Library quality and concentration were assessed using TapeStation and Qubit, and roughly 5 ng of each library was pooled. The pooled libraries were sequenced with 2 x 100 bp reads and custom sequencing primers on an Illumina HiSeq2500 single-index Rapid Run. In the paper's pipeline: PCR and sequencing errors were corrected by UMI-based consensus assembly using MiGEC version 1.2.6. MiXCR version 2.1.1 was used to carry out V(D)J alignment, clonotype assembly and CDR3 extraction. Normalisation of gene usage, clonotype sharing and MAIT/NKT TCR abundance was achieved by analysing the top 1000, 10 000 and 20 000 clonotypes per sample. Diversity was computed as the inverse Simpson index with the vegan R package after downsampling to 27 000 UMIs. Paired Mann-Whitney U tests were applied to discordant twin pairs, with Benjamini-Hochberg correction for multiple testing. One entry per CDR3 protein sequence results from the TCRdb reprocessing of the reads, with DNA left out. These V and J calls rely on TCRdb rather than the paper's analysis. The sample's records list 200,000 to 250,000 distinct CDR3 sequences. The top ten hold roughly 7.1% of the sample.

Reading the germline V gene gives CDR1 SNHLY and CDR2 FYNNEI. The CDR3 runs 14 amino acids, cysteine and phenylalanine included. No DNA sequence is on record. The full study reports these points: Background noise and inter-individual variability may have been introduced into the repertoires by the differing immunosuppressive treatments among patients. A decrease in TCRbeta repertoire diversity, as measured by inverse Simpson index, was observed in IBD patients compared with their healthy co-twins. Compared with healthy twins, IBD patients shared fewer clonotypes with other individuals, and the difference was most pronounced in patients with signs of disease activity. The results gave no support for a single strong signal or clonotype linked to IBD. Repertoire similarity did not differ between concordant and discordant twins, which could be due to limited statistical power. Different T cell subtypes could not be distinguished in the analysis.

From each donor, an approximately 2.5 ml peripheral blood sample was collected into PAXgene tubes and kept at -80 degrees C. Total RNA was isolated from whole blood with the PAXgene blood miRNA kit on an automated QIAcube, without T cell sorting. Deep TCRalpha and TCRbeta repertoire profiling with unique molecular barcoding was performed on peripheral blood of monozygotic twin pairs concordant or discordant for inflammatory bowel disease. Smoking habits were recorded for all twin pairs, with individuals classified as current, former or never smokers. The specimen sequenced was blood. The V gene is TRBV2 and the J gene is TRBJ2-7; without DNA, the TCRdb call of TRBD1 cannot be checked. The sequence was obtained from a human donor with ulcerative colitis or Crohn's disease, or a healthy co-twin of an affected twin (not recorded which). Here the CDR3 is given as CASSDLGQIHEQYF.